Below, 13 T cell receptor beta chains from the same sample are listed, as sequenced in a study of blood T cells in healthy people across ages. The authors ran a second PCR of roughly 6 to 12 cycles using a sample-barcoded 5' primer and a J-beta primer mix. TCRdb analysed the 5' RACE reads with MiXCR anew, one entry per CDR3 protein. The repertoire holds about 930,000 distinct CDR3 sequences, with 29% as singletons. This sample also belongs to another study, concerning T cells of mothers and their children.

Sequences were obtained from blood. The receptors stem from a woman aged 40 to 50 in good health.

The chain recombines TRBV28 with TRBJ2-7; D uncertain. V was clipped by 8 bases and J by 7 bases, with 12 bases between them. Per the germline V gene, CDR1 is MDHEN and CDR2 is SYDVKM. The CDR3 has 11 amino acids. The CDR3, as DNA: TGTGCCAGCTCCCGGTCCGAGGAGCAGTACTTC. Translating gives CASSRSEEQYF.

The sample holds a few counts of this clonotype. The J gene is TRBJ2-7, the V gene TRBV6-2 or TRBV6-3; the match to TRBD1 covers 7 bases. The V gene's germline CDR1 is MNHEY and CDR2 SVGEGT. CDR3 length: 14 residues. V shed 5 bases, J shed 5 bases, and the junction held 9 bases outside the gene matches. The CDR3 sequence: CASSPDRMRNEQYF. CDR3 in DNA: TGTGCCAGCAGTCCGGACAGGATGAGGAACGAGCAGTACTTC.

This chain joins TRBV3-1 and TRBJ1-2, with TRBD1 matching 9 bases. V was clipped by 4 bases and J by 0 bases; unmatched bases: 9. This CDR3 is built from 17 residues. CDR1 is LGHDT and CDR2 is YNNKEL in the germline V gene (reference sequence). CDR3 sequence (DNA): TGTGCCAGCAGCCCGTGGACTGGACAGGGGTCTAACTATGGCTACACCTTC. Translating it yields CASSPWTGQGSNYGYTF.

The table lists this clonotype with a few counts. The chain combines TRBV7-2 with TRBJ1-2; 9 positions agree with TRBD1. The CDR3 has 16 residues. Unmatched junction bases numbered 12, after V lost 5 bases and J lost 5 bases. Looked up from germline, CDR1 is SGHTA and CDR2 is FQGNSA. CDR3 bases: TGTGCCAGCAGCAAATCCCCGGGACAGGGATTATATGGCTACACCTTC. It codes for CASSKSPGQGLYGYTF.

Ten or more counts support this clonotype. The V and J genes are TRBV7-2 and TRBJ2-7; 8 nucleotides agree with TRBD2. CDR3 length equals 15 residues. The V gene's germline CDR1 is SGHTA and CDR2 FQGNSA. V lost 2 bases to trimming and J lost 6 bases; unmatched junction nucleotides: 9. The CDR3 DNA sequence: TGTGCCAGCAGCTTAAAGTCCGGGGGGGCTCTCGAGCAGTACTTC. It encodes CASSLKSGGALEQYF.

As concerns this clonotype: This may stem from a read error, because a much larger clone lies one nucleotide away. The V gene is TRBV29-1, the J gene TRBJ2-7; D is perhaps TRBD2 (6 bases). The CDR3 loop spans 12 amino acids. Germline V lookup: CDR1 SQVTM, CDR2 ANQGSEA. CDR3: CSVEVGGNEQFV. The CDR3 region has the DNA TGCAGCGTTGAAGTCGGAGGGAATGAGCAGTTCGTC.

In this sample, this clonotype turned up many times. V is TRBV10-3 and J is TRBJ1-5, with a tentative D call TRBD1 (5 bases). Deletions cut 7 bases from V and 5 bases from J, with 18 bases between. The CDR3 spans 15 residues. Germline V lookup: CDR1 ENHRY, CDR2 SYGVKD. The CDR3 protein is CAITKSGTGDQPQHF. The CDR3 DNA sequence: TGTGCCATCACGAAGTCAGGGACCGGGGATCAGCCCCAGCATTTT.

Ten or more counts support this clonotype. The chain combines TRBV4-2 with TRBJ2-1; 11 nucleotides agree with TRBD2. This CDR3 has 16 amino acids. V lost 0 bases to trimming and J lost 2 bases; unmatched junction nucleotides: 0. Germline assignment: CDR1 LGHNA and CDR2 YNFKEQ. CDR3 sequence (DNA): TGTGCCAGCAGCCAAGATAGCGGGGGGGCCTACAATGAGCAGTTCTTC. It specifies CASSQDSGGAYNEQFF.

This clonotype was counted a few times. The chain is built from TRBV7-3 and TRBJ2-6; TRBD1 agrees at 7 bases. Looked up from germline, CDR1 is SGHTA and CDR2 is FQGTGA. The CDR3 contains 16 residues. J was trimmed by 2 bases and V by 7 bases; bases with no gene match: 8. The CDR3 DNA follows: TGTGCCAGCACCGTCCGACAGGGTACTGGGGCCAACGTCCTGACTTTC. It yields the protein CASTVRQGTGANVLTF.

The rearrangement links TRBV7-6 to TRBJ1-6, with 7 bases that match TRBD1. The CDR3 sequence is 15 residues long. The V gene end was trimmed by 3 bases and the J gene end by 8 bases; junction bases not matched to a gene: 7. Germline V lookup: CDR1 SGHVS, CDR2 FNYEAQ. The CDR3 bases are TGTGCCAGCAGCTTTAACAGGGGTTTTGATTCACCCCTCCACTTT. This translates into CASSFNRGFDSPLHF. Variable domain in full (rest from reference TRBV7-6 and TRBJ1-6): GAGVSQSPRYKVTKRGQDVALRCDPISGHVSLYWYRQALGQGPEFLTYFNYEAQQDKSGLPNDRFSAERPEGSISTLTIQRTEQRDSAMYRCASSFNRGFDSPLHFGNGTRLTVT.

This clonotype has a handful of counts. This chain connects TRBV2 to TRBJ2-6, with D hard to call. Germline loops: CDR1 SNHLY, CDR2 FYNNEI. Trimming pared 4 bases from V and 0 bases from J, leaving 4 bases between. The CDR3 extends over 14 amino acids. CDR3 nucleotide sequence: TGTGCCAGCAGTGTCCCCTCTGGGGCCAACGTCCTGACTTTC. The encoded protein is CASSVPSGANVLTF.

The rearrangement joins TRBV2 to TRBJ1-5; possible D gene TRBD1, 5 bases. The ends were cut back, 8 bases at V and 3 bases at J, with 11 bases in the middle. Germline lookup yields CDR1 SNHLY and CDR2 FYNNEI. This CDR3 spans 13 amino acids. In nucleotides, the CDR3 is TGTGCCAGCGGGAGGGACTACAATCAGCCCCAGCATTTT. Its protein is CASGRDYNQPQHF.

Only a few counts were recorded for this clonotype. The chain joins TRBV5-1 to TRBJ2-5; the D gene is possibly TRBD1 (6 bases). Germline CDR1 and CDR2: SGHRS and YFSETQ. Deletions cut 1 base from V and 0 bases from J, with 10 bases between. The CDR3 spans 15 residues. CDR3 sequence reads: CASSLTGNDQETQYF. The CDR3 DNA sequence: TGCGCCAGCAGCTTGACAGGGAATGACCAAGAGACCCAGTACTTC.